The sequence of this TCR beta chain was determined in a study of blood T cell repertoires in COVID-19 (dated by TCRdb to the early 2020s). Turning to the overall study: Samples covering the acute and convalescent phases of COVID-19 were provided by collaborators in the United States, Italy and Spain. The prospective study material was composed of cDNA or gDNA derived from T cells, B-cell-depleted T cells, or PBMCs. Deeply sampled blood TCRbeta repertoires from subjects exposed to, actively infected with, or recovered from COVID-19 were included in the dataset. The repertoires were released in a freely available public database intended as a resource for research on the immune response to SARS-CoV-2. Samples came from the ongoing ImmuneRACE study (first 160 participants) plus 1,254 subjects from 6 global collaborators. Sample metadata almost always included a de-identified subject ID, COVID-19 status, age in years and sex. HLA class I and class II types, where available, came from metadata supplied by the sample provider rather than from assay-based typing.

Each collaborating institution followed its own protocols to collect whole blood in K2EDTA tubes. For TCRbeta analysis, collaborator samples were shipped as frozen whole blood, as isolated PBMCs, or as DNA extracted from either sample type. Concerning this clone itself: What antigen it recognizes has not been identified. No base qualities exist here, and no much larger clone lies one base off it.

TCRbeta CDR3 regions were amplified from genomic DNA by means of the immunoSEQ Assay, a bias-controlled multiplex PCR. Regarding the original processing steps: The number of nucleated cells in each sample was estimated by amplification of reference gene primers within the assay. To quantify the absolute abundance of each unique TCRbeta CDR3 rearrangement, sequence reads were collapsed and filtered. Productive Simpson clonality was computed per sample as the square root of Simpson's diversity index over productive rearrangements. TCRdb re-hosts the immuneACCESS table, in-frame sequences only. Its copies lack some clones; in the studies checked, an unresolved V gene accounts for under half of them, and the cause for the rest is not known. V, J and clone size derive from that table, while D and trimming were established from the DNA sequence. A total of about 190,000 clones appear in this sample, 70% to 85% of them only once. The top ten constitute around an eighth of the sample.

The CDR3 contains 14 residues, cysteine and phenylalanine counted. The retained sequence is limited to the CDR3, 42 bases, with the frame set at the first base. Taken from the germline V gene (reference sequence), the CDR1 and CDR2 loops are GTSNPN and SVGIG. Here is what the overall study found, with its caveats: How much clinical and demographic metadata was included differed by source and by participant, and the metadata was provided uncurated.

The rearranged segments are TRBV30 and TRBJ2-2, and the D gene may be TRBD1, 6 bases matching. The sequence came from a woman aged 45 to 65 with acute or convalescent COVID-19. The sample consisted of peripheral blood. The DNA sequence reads TGTGCTTTCTTGGACAGAGCGAACACCGGGGAGCTGTTTTTT. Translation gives CAFLDRANTGELFF.